This paragraph reports one T cell receptor beta chain. The sample belongs to a study of T cells in localized non-small cell lung cancer. The data were produced by immunoSEQ multiplex PCR, yet TCRdb's version contains in-frame clones alone and is incomplete. The sample carries 40,000 to 55,000 clones, around 80% recorded once. In germline, CDR1 is MNHEY, CDR2 SVGAGI. The CDR3 extends over 14 amino acids. Trimming stripped 2 bases from V and 0 bases from J, with 8 bases between. The sample was PBMCs, taken before any cancer treatment. The chain links TRBV6-5 to TRBJ2-7; TRBD2 is a possible D gene (6 bases). This sequence was found in a woman aged 40-70 years with stage II lung adenocarcinoma. The CDR3 loop is CASSYGGNSYEQYF. As DNA, the CDR3 is TGTGCCAGCAGTTACGGAGGGAACTCCTACGAGCAGTACTTC.